This TCR beta chain was observed in a study of STAT5B mutations in CD4+ large granular lymphocyte leukemia. Broader study findings: Patient CD4-sorted repertoires looked more clonal than healthy CD4+ repertoires, even without putative leukemic clones.

J lost 6 bases, V lost 4 bases, and 7 bases had no gene match. The CDR3 sequence is 14 residues long. CDR1 and CDR2 (germline): SGHNT, YYREEE (reference sequence). With respect to this clone: Its antigen is undetermined.

Repertoires were generated with immunoSEQ multiplex PCR, while TCRdb's copy carries only in-frame clones and drops some. The sample gives about 30,000 clones, more than 70% of which show up once; roughly 3.3% is in the top ten. The sequenced sample was CD4+ T cells from blood buffy coats. The chain employs TRBV5-4 and TRBJ1-5, with 7 bases fitting TRBD1. This clonotype was sampled from a human donor in good health. The CDR3 DNA is TGTGCCAGCAGCCCAGGGGGGGGTACTCAGCCCCAGCATTTT. It codes for CASSPGGGTQPQHF.